The clone carrying this T cell receptor beta chain was counted a few times. Its antigen is as yet unknown. The sample comes from a study of PD-1 blockade in mismatch repair-deficient tumors. Findings and caveats of the study: Rapid post-treatment expansion, then contraction, generally preceding radiologic response, marked tumor-resident clones.

Method: immunoSEQ multiplex PCR; TCRdb's copy keeps in-frame clones and lacks some. There are roughly 110,000 clones in the sample; about 83% occur only once, and about 4.5% lies in the top ten. The TCR-sequenced patients were a few responders to pembrolizumab. This receptor was identified in an adult with mismatch repair-deficient cancer. The specimen was peripheral blood, collected 60 weeks after starting pembrolizumab.

The CDR3 spells CASSTTVGDDEQYF. Written as DNA, the CDR3 is TGTGCCAGCAGTACCACGGTGGGGGACGACGAGCAGTACTTC. This chain joins TRBV2 and TRBJ2-7; either TRBD1 or TRBD2 may supply D (5 bases each). Trimming stripped 5 bases from V and 5 bases from J, with 16 bases between. The V gene's germline CDR1 is SNHLY and CDR2 FYNNEI. The CDR3 runs 14 residues.